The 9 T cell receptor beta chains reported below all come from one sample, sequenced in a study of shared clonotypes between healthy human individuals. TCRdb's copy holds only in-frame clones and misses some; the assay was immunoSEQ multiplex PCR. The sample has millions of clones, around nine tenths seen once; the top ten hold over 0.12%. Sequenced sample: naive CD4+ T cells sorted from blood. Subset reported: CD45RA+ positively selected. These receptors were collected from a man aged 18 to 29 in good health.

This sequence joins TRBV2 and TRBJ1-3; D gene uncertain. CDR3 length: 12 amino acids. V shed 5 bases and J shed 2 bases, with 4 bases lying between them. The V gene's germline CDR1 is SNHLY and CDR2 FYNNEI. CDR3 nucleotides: TGTGCCAGCAGTTTAACTGGAAACACCATATATTTT. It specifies CASSLTGNTIYF. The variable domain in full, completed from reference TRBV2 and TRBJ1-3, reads EPEVTQTPSHQVTQMGQEVILRCVPISNHLYFYWYRQILGQKVEFLVSFYNNEISEKSEIFDDQFSVERPDGSNFTLKIRSTKLEDSAMYFCASSLTGNTIYFGEGSWLTVV.

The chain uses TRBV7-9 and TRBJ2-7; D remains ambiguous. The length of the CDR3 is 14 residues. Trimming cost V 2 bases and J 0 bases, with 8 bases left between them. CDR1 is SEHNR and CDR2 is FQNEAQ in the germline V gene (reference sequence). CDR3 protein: CASSLSGISYEQYF. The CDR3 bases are TGTGCCAGCAGCTTATCGGGTATCTCCTACGAGCAGTACTTC.

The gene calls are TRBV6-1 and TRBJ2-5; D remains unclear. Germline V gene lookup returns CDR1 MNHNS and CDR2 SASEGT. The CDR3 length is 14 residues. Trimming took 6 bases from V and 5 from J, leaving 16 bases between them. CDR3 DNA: TGTGCCAGCAGAACCGAATGGGCCGCGGAGACCCAGTACTTC. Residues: CASRTEWAAETQYF.

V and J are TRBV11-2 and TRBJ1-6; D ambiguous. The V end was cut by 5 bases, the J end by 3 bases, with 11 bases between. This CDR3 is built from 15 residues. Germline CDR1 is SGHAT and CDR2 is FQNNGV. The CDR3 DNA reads TGTGCCAGCAGCCCCAGCAAGAGCTATAATTCACCCCTCCACTTT. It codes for CASSPSKSYNSPLHF.

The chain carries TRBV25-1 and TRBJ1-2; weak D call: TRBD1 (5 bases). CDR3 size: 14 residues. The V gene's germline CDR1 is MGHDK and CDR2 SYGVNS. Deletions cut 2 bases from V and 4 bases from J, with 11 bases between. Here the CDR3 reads CASSEGQGAYGYTF. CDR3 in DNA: TGTGCCAGCAGTGAAGGCCAGGGCGCCTATGGCTACACCTTC.

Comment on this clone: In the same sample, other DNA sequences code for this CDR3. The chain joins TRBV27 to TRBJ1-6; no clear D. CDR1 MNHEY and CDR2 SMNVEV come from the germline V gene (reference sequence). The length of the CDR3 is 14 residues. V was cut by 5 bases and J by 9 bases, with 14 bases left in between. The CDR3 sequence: CASSPDRVGSPLHF. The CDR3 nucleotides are TGTGCCAGCAGTCCCGACCGGGTTGGTTCACCCCTCCACTTT.

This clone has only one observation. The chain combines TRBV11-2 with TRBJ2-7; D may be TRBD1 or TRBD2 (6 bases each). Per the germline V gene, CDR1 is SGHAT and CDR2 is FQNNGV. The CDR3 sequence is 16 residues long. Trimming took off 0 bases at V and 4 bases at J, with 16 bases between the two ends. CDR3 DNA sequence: TGTGCCAGCAGCTTAGATAGGGGGGCAAAGGGGTACGAGCAGTACTTC. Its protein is CASSLDRGAKGYEQYF.

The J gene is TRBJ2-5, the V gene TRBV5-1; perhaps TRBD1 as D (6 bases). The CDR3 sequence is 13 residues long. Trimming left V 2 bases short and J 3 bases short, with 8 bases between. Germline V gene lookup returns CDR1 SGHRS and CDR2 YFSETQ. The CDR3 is CASSFRQEETQYF. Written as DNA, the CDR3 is TGCGCCAGCAGCTTTAGACAGGAAGAGACCCAGTACTTC.

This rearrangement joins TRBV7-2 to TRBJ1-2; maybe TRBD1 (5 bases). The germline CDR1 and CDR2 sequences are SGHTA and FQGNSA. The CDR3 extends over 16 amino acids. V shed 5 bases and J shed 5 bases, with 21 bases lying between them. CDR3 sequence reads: CASSPPEGSLGYGYTF. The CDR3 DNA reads TGTGCCAGCAGCCCCCCCGAGGGGTCCCTAGGGTATGGCTACACCTTC.